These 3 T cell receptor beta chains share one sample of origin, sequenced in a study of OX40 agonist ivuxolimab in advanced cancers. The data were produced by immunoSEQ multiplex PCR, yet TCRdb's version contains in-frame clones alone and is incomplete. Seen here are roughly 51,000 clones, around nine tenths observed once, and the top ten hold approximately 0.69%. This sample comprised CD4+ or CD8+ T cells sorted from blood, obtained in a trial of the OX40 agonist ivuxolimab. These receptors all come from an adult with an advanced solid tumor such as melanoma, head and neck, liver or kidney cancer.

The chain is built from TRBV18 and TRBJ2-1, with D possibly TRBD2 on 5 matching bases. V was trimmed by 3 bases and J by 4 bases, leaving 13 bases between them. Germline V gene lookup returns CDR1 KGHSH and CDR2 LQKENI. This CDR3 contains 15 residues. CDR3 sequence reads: CASSPGAQTYNEQFF. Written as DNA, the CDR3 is TGTGCCAGCTCACCGGGAGCCCAAACTTACAATGAGCAGTTCTTC.

The CDR3 loop is CAISEGPEETQYF. The CDR3 DNA sequence: TGTGCCATCAGTGAGGGACCTGAGGAGACCCAGTACTTC. The V and J genes are TRBV10-3 and TRBJ2-5; no reliable D call. The CDR3 has 13 residues. Germline CDR1 and CDR2: ENHRY and SYGVKD. V shed 2 bases and J shed 5 bases, with 9 bases lying between them.

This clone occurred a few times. The CDR3 is CAWSPGGYGYTF. The CDR3 DNA reads as TGTGCCTGGAGTCCTGGGGGCTATGGCTACACCTTC. The chain links TRBV30 to TRBJ1-2; D may be TRBD1 (5 bases). Trimming removed 2 bases from V and 4 bases from J, with 8 bases in between. The germline gives CDR1 GTSNPN, CDR2 SVGIG (reference sequence). This CDR3 is 12 amino acids long.